This T cell receptor beta chain was recovered during a study of shared clonotypes between healthy human individuals. Assay used: immunoSEQ multiplex PCR; TCRdb lists only in-frame clones, some missing. The sample holds around 2.5 million clones; under 95% are singletons and the top ten take 0.36%. This clone was picked up a small number of times. As yet, its antigen is unknown. Germline CDR1 and CDR2: KGHSH and LQKENI. Between the trimmed V and J ends, which lost 3 bases and 12 bases, there was a span of 14 bases. CDR3 size: 12 residues. Study results and caveats: The study generally estimated greater richness for naive than memory subsets. The study drew on few donors, limiting represented genetic and exposure-history diversity.

The J gene is TRBJ1-2, the V gene TRBV18; D might be TRBD1 (5 bases). Source material: naive CD4+ T cells from PBMCs. Subset here: CD45RA+ positively selected. The clonotype was recovered from a man aged 18 to 30 in good health. Some clones in this sample may be carry-over from other donors' samples. CDR3 in amino acids: CASSPRDGPHTF. The CDR3 bases are TGTGCCAGCTCACCTAGGGACGGCCCCCACACCTTC.